The 32 T cell receptor beta chains below come from one sample, sequenced in a study of cytomegalovirus exposure and HLA in healthy donors. The PCR used 60 Vbeta and 13 Jbeta primers. Clones were sequenced by immunoSEQ multiplex PCR, and TCRdb holds only the in-frame ones, with some missing. This sample contains 75,000 to 80,000 clones. Material for sequencing was PBMCs. These receptors were taken from a man aged 18 to 29 in good health and CMV-seropositive.

The V gene is TRBV2, the J gene TRBJ2-3; TRBD2 is a possible D gene (5 bases). The V end lost 9 bases, the J end lost 5 bases, and 18 bases lay between the germline ends. The CDR3 sequence is 14 residues long. The V gene's germline CDR1 is SNHLY and CDR2 FYNNEI. The CDR3 nucleotides read TGTGCCAGGGGCGGGTCCCCGGACGGAGATACGCAGTATTTT. Amino acids: CARGGSPDGDTQYF.

The rearrangement joins TRBV11-1 to TRBJ2-7; TRBD2 matches at 14 bases. Germline V gives CDR1 SGHAT, CDR2 FQDESV (reference sequence). Trimming at V came to 6 bases and at J to 3 bases, leaving 1 base not matched to a gene. This CDR3 has 14 amino acids. The chain's CDR3 is CASRGTSGSYEQYF. CDR3 DNA sequence: TGTGCCAGCAGGGGGACTAGCGGGAGCTACGAGCAGTACTTC.

This rearrangement joins TRBV27 to TRBJ1-2, with 7 bases identical to TRBD1. The V gene's germline CDR1 is MNHEY and CDR2 SMNVEV (reference sequence). The CDR3 totals 13 residues. Trimming cost V 5 bases and J 7 bases; bases outside gene matches: 7. The CDR3 bases are TGTGCCAGCAGTGTGACAGGGTTGTCTGGCTACACCTTC. This codes for CASSVTGLSGYTF.

V is TRBV10-3 and J is TRBJ1-1; D is ambiguous. V was pared by 5 bases and J by 3 bases, with 7 bases between. Germline assignment: CDR1 ENHRY and CDR2 SYGVKD. The CDR3 is made up of 12 amino acids. The CDR3 reads CAISTHYTEAFF. Written as DNA, the CDR3 is TGTGCCATCAGTACGCACTACACTGAAGCTTTCTTT.

V usage is TRBV27 and J usage is TRBJ2-1; weak D call: TRBD1 (6 bases). Germline CDR1 is MNHEY and CDR2 is SMNVEV (reference sequence). Trimming left V 3 bases short and J 10 bases short, with 16 bases between. The CDR3 is made up of 14 amino acids. CDR3: CASSLGTGWGEQFF. DNA for the CDR3: TGTGCCAGCAGTTTGGGAACAGGGTGGGGAGAGCAGTTCTTC.

With regard to this clone: Other DNA sequences in the same sample also yield this CDR3. The genes are TRBV6-5 and TRBJ2-7, with D tentatively TRBD2 (6 bases). The germline gives CDR1 MNHEY, CDR2 SVGAGI. Trimming removed 7 bases from V and 6 bases from J, with 13 bases in between. The CDR3 contains 12 residues. CDR3 loop: CASKRQGGEQYF. CDR3 nucleotides: TGTGCCAGCAAACGGCAGGGAGGCGAGCAGTACTTC.

V usage is TRBV7-2 and J usage is TRBJ1-5; D gene ambiguous. This CDR3 is built from 14 residues. V lost 5 bases and J 0 bases, leaving 8 bases between the germline ends. Germline loops: CDR1 SGHTA, CDR2 FQGNSA. CDR3 nucleotides: TGTGCCAGCAGCCAAAGCTATAGCAATCAGCCCCAGCATTTT. Translated: CASSQSYSNQPQHF. The full variable domain, in which reference TRBV7-2 and TRBJ1-5 provide the parts outside the CDR3, is GAGVSQSPSNKVTEKGKDVELRCDPISGHTALYWYRQSLGQGLEFLIYFQGNSAPDKSGLPSDRFSAERTGGSVSTLTIQRTQQEDSAVYLCASSQSYSNQPQHFGDGTRLSIL.

The chain links TRBV19 to TRBJ2-7, with D possibly matching TRBD2 (5 bases). The V and J ends lost 4 bases and 2 bases respectively, with 12 bases between them. Germline CDR1 is LNHDA and CDR2 is SQIVND (reference sequence). The CDR3 runs 14 residues. CDR3 region: CASSRGRGTYEQYF. The CDR3 nucleotides are TGTGCCAGTAGTAGGGGTCGGGGAACCTACGAGCAGTACTTC.

Written as DNA, the CDR3 is TGCGCCAGCAGCCAAGTGGAACTAGCCCCGTCATCCTACAATGAGCAGTTCTTC. Amino acid sequence: CASSQVELAPSSYNEQFF. The chain recombines TRBV4-1 with TRBJ2-1; possible D gene TRBD2, 6 bases. Germline lookup yields CDR1 MGHRA and CDR2 YSYEKL. V lost 1 base to trimming and J lost 1 base, with 17 bases between them. This CDR3 has 18 amino acids.

J is TRBJ2-1 and V is TRBV7-2; perhaps TRBD2 as D (7 bases). The CDR3 totals 14 residues. Germline V CDR1 and CDR2: SGHTA, FQGNSA. Trimming left V 5 bases short and J 9 bases short, with 17 bases between. The CDR3 DNA is TGTGCCAGCAGCACGAGGGGGGGAGAGGGTGAGCAGTTCTTC. Translating gives CASSTRGGEGEQFF.

DNA of the CDR3: TGTGCCAGCAGCTTGGTTGGCCGGCGGGAGAGTGGGCAGTACTTC. This codes for CASSLVGRRESGQYF. V usage is TRBV5-4 and J usage is TRBJ2-7, with 7 bases aligning to TRBD2. V gave up 0 bases and J gave up 9 bases; unmatched junction bases: 12. CDR3 length equals 15 residues. Germline-derived CDR1 and CDR2 are SGHNT and YYREEE (reference sequence).

The chain is built from TRBV2 and TRBJ2-2, with a possible D match to TRBD1 (6 bases). The germline gives CDR1 SNHLY, CDR2 FYNNEI. CDR3 length equals 17 residues. Trimming stripped 9 bases from V and 5 bases from J, with 25 bases between. DNA of the CDR3: TGTGCCAGACGAACCCAACAAGGGGGTGGCACAACCGGGGAGCTGTTTTTT. Translated: CARRTQQGGGTTGELFF. Full variable domain (missing parts from reference TRBV2 and TRBJ2-2): EPEVTQTPSHQVTQMGQEVILRCVPISNHLYFYWYRQILGQKVEFLVSFYNNEISEKSEIFDDQFSVERPDGSNFTLKIRSTKLEDSAMYFCARRTQQGGGTTGELFFGEGSRLTVL.

The rearrangement links TRBV14 to TRBJ1-4; D may be TRBD1 (6 bases). Germline assignment: CDR1 SGHDN and CDR2 FVKESK. Deletions cut 0 bases from V and 11 bases from J, with 7 bases between. This CDR3 contains 12 residues. This CDR3 reads CASSQDRGKLFF. CDR3 bases: TGTGCCAGCAGCCAAGATAGGGGGAAACTGTTTTTT.

The gene calls are TRBV6-1 and TRBJ1-1, with a tentative D call TRBD1 (5 bases). V lost 6 bases to trimming and J lost 4 bases, with 15 bases between them. Germline V gene lookup returns CDR1 MNHNS and CDR2 SASEGT. The CDR3 loop spans 14 amino acids. The CDR3 protein is CASSTGREGTEAFF. The CDR3 DNA is TGTGCCAGCAGCACGGGGCGGGAGGGCACTGAAGCTTTCTTT.

The chain has TRBV28 and TRBJ1-4; D uncertain. The CDR3 length is 16 residues. Trimming removed 4 bases at V and 2 bases at J, with 14 bases between. The V gene's germline CDR1 is MDHEN and CDR2 SYDVKM. DNA for the CDR3: TGTGCCAGCAGTTCTGAAAAAGGGAGGACTAATGAAAAACTGTTTTTT. Protein: CASSSEKGRTNEKLFF.

This chain links TRBV28 with TRBJ2-4; possible D gene TRBD1, 5 bases. The CDR3 loop spans 15 amino acids. CDR1 is MDHEN, CDR2 SYDVKM, per germline. Trimming removed 6 bases from V and 7 bases from J, with 19 bases in between. CDR3 protein: CASSLPGREPNIQYF. CDR3 coding DNA: TGTGCCAGCAGCTTACCTGGCAGGGAACCGAACATTCAGTACTTC. Full variable domain (rest looked up from reference TRBV28 and TRBJ2-4): DVKVTQSSRYLVKRTGEKVFLECVQDMDHENMFWYRQDPGLGLRLIYFSYDVKMKEKGDIPEGYSVSREKKERFSLILESASTNQTSMYLCASSLPGREPNIQYFGAGTRLSVL.

The rearrangement joins TRBV5-1 to TRBJ2-3; 10 bases are shared with TRBD1. Germline CDR1 SGHRS, CDR2 YFSETQ. The CDR3 extends over 18 amino acids. The junction had 11 bases not matched to a gene; V was cut back by 1 base and J by 3 bases. The CDR3 nucleotides read TGCGCCAGCAGCTTGTACCGGGACAGGGGTTTCGGGACAGATACGCAGTATTTT. Its protein is CASSLYRDRGFGTDTQYF.

V usage is TRBV5-1 and J usage is TRBJ1-2, with D hard to call. The ends were cut back, 4 bases at V and 7 bases at J, with 23 bases in the middle. The CDR3 extends over 16 amino acids. The germline V gene encodes CDR1 SGHRS and CDR2 YFSETQ. CDR3 sequence: CASSPRPEGIVVGYTF. The CDR3 region has the DNA TGCGCCAGCAGCCCTCGGCCCGAGGGTATTGTCGTTGGCTACACCTTC.

V is TRBV5-1 and J is TRBJ2-1; 12 bases line up with TRBD2. The CDR3 runs to 15 residues. Unmatched junction bases numbered 3, after V lost 0 bases and J lost 8 bases. CDR1 SGHRS and CDR2 YFSETQ come from the germline V gene. CDR3 protein: CASSLEASGRDEQFF. DNA for the CDR3: TGCGCCAGCAGCTTGGAGGCTAGCGGGAGGGATGAGCAGTTCTTC.

The chain couples TRBV2 to TRBJ2-6, with D perhaps TRBD2 (6 bases). The ends were cut back, 7 bases at V and 4 bases at J, with 14 bases in the middle. The V gene's germline CDR1 is SNHLY and CDR2 FYNNEI. This CDR3 is built from 15 residues. The CDR3 sequence is CASTERDSGANVLTF. CDR3 in DNA: TGTGCCAGCACCGAAAGGGACTCCGGGGCCAACGTCCTGACTTTC.

CDR3 sequence: CASGTGGRGTGELFF. In DNA, the CDR3 is TGTGCCAGCGGGACCGGGGGGCGAGGTACCGGGGAGCTGTTTTTT. V gene TRBV6-1 combines with J gene TRBJ2-2, with D possibly being TRBD2 (7 bases). CDR1 and CDR2 (germline): MNHNS, SASEGT. The V end was cut by 8 bases, the J end by 5 bases, with 18 bases between. CDR3 size: 15 residues.

The rearrangement joins TRBV9 to TRBJ2-3, with 8 nucleotides matching TRBD1. The CDR3 length is 14 residues. Germline V gene lookup returns CDR1 SGDLS and CDR2 YYNGEE. The CDR3 nucleotides read TGTGCGTCAGGGGGCGGGTCTAGCACAGATACGCAGTATTTT. It is translated as CASGGGSSTDTQYF. The full variable domain, its missing parts supplied by reference TRBV9 and TRBJ2-3, is DSGVTQTPKHLITATGQRVTLRCSPRSGDLSVYWYQQSLDQGLQFLIQYYNGEERAKGNILERFSAQQFPDLHSELNLSSLELGDSALYFCASGGGSSTDTQYFGPGTRLTVL.

V and J are TRBV9 and TRBJ2-2; a weak D match, TRBD1 (5 bases). The CDR3 runs 14 residues. Germline CDR1 and CDR2: SGDLS and YYNGEE. The ends were cut back, 4 bases at V and 7 bases at J, with 14 bases in the middle. The CDR3 sequence is CASSPRPGIGELFF. The CDR3 coding sequence is TGTGCCAGCAGCCCTCGCCCAGGGATCGGGGAGCTGTTTTTT.

The V gene is TRBV16, the J gene TRBJ1-1; 8 bases are shared with TRBD1. The V gene end was trimmed by 5 bases and the J gene end by 5 bases; junction bases not matched to a gene: 10. The CDR3 covers 15 residues. The germline V gene has CDR1 KGHSY and CDR2 FQNENV. This CDR3 reads CASSLDRVGGTEAFF. The CDR3 DNA reads as TGTGCCAGCAGCTTGGACAGGGTGGGGGGAACTGAAGCTTTCTTT.

J is TRBJ2-2 and V is TRBV6-5, with unresolved D. The CDR3 extends over 14 amino acids. V dropped 0 bases and J dropped 3 bases, with 5 bases sitting between them. CDR1 MNHEY and CDR2 SVGAGI come from the germline V gene. Here the CDR3 reads CASSYSRDTGELFF. CDR3 nucleotides: TGTGCCAGCAGTTACTCCCGGGACACCGGGGAGCTGTTTTTT.

The J gene is TRBJ2-2, the V gene TRBV5-1; D perhaps matches TRBD1 (6 bases). Germline CDR1 and CDR2: SGHRS and YFSETQ. V lost 0 bases and J lost 7, with 13 bases in between. The CDR3 has 15 amino acids. CDR3 sequence (DNA): TGCGCCAGCAGCTTGGAAGGGGGTCGAGGCGGGGAGCTGTTTTTT. This sequence encodes CASSLEGGRGGELFF.

The CDR3 loop reads CASSPNRDRNTEAFF. The CDR3 DNA sequence: TGTGCCAGCAGTCCCAACAGGGATAGGAACACTGAAGCTTTCTTT. The V gene is TRBV6-5, the J gene TRBJ1-1, with D maybe TRBD1 (6 bases). Per the germline V gene, CDR1 is MNHEY and CDR2 is SVGAGI. V gave up 5 bases and J gave up 1 base, with 14 bases separating them. The CDR3 extends over 15 amino acids.

The V and J genes are TRBV1 and TRBJ2-2; the D call in the table, TRBD2, was not verified against the DNA. TRBV1 has pseudogene status. The CDR3 extends over 19 amino acids. CDR3 in amino acids: CTSSQDLLTSGLNTGELFF. The CDR3 nucleotides read TGCACCAGCAGCCAAGACCTCCTTACTAGCGGGCTGAACACCGGGGAGCTGTTTTTT.

V gene TRBV29-1 combines with J gene TRBJ2-3; 10 nucleotides align to TRBD1. There are 14 residues in the CDR3. V shed 6 bases and J 4 bases; nucleotides not matched to a gene: 7. Germline V CDR1 and CDR2: SQVTM, ANQGSEA. The CDR3 protein is CSVYRTGGADTQYF. The CDR3 nucleotides read TGCAGCGTATATCGGACAGGGGGGGCAGATACGCAGTATTTT.

The chain recombines TRBV9 with TRBJ1-2; maybe TRBD1 (6 bases). CDR1 is SGDLS, CDR2 YYNGEE, per germline. The CDR3 totals 14 residues. Trimming stripped 0 bases from V and 6 bases from J, with 12 bases between. The CDR3 coding sequence is TGTGCCAGCAGCGTAGGGTCAGGGGCCCATGGCTACACCTTC. Translating it yields CASSVGSGAHGYTF.

CDR3 protein: CASSASGTSSEKLFF. The CDR3 nucleotides read TGCGCCAGCAGCGCCTCCGGGACAAGTTCGGAAAAACTGTTTTTT. The chain combines TRBV5-1 with TRBJ1-4; D is perhaps TRBD1 (6 bases). Germline CDR1 and CDR2: SGHRS and YFSETQ. The V end lost 4 bases, the J end lost 8 bases, and 18 bases lay between the germline ends. The CDR3 has 15 amino acids. Filled out from reference TRBV5-1 and TRBJ1-4, the complete variable domain reads KAGVTQTPRYLIKTRGQQVTLSCSPISGHRSVSWYQQTPGQGLQFLFEYFSETQRNKGNFPGRFSGRQFSNSRSEMNVSTLELGDSALYLCASSASGTSSEKLFFGSGTQLSVL.

In DNA, the CDR3 is TGTGCCAGCAGCTTAGGCCCTGGGACAGGGATGGACGAGCAGTACTTC. Protein: CASSLGPGTGMDEQYF. The chain couples TRBV13 to TRBJ2-7; 9 bases agree with TRBD1. Trimming at V came to 0 bases and at J to 5 bases, leaving 8 bases not matched to a gene. The germline CDR1 and CDR2 sequences are PRHDT and FYEKMQ (reference sequence). The CDR3 sequence is 16 residues long.